Shown below are 5 T cell receptor beta chains from a single sample sequenced in a study of shared clonotypes between healthy human individuals. CD45RO-negative, CCR7-positively selected cells formed the naive CD8 fraction, excluding terminally differentiated effector memory CD45RA+ cells. The assay was immunoSEQ multiplex PCR, and TCRdb's table has in-frame clones only and misses some. The data hold about 1,800,000 clones, with about 95% observed a single time. Sequencing input: naive CD8+ T cells sorted from blood. All receptors come from a man younger than 30 in good health.

The chain has TRBV4-1 and TRBJ2-3; TRBD1 aligns across 9 bases. V lost 2 bases and J lost 6; bases outside the gene matches: 9. Germline V CDR1 and CDR2: MGHRA, YSYEKL. The CDR3 sequence is 16 residues long. The CDR3 DNA follows: TGCGCCAGCAGCCAATCGGACAGGGGCCTTGCCGATACGCAGTATTTT. It yields the protein CASSQSDRGLADTQYF.

The rearrangement joins TRBV5-4 to TRBJ2-1, with 8 bases matching TRBD2. Germline V CDR1 and CDR2: SGHNT, YYREEE (reference sequence). Losses at the gene ends were 0 bases for V and 2 bases for J; bases not matched to a gene: 10. The CDR3 has 18 residues. For the CDR3, the DNA is TGTGCCAGCAGCTTGGATTCTAGCGGGCCTGTGACCTACAATGAGCAGTTCTTC. This sequence encodes CASSLDSSGPVTYNEQFF.

The CDR3, as DNA: TGTGCCAGCAGCGTAGGCGGATCTTTCTACGAGCAGTACTTC. Translated: CASSVGGSFYEQYF. This rearrangement joins TRBV9 to TRBJ2-7; D uncertain. Germline CDR1 SGDLS, CDR2 YYNGEE. The germline V and J ends were trimmed by 0 bases and 3 bases, with 10 bases remaining between them. The CDR3 totals 14 residues.

For this clone: Other DNA sequences of this sample code for an identical CDR3. V and J are TRBV27 and TRBJ2-7, with D hard to call. The CDR3 contains 13 residues. CDR1 is MNHEY, CDR2 SMNVEV, per germline (reference sequence). Deletions cut 2 bases from V and 3 bases from J, with 8 bases between. Here the CDR3 reads CASSLGQIYEQYF. Written as DNA, the CDR3 is TGTGCCAGCAGTTTAGGGCAGATCTACGAGCAGTACTTC.

V usage is TRBV9 and J usage is TRBJ1-1, with D hard to call. Per the germline V gene, CDR1 is SGDLS and CDR2 is YYNGEE. The CDR3 runs 16 residues. V lost 3 bases and J lost 1, with 16 bases in between. The CDR3 loop is CASSDHQQVTNTEAFF. The CDR3 nucleotides read TGTGCCAGCAGCGATCACCAGCAGGTAACGAACACTGAAGCTTTCTTT.